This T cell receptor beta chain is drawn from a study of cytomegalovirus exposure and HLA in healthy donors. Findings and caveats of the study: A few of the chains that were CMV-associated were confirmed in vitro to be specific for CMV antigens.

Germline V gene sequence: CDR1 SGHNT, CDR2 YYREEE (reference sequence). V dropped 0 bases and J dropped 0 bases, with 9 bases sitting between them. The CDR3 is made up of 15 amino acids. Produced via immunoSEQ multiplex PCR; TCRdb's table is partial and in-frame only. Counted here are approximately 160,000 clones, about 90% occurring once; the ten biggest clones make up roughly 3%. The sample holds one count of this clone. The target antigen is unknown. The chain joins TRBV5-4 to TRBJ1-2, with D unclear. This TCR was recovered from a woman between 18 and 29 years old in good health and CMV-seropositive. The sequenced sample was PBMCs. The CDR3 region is CASSLVGVANYGYTF. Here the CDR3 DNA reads TGTGCCAGCAGCTTGGTGGGCGTAGCTAACTATGGCTACACCTTC. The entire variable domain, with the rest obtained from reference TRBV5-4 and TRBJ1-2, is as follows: ETGVTQSPTHLIKTRGQQVTLRCSSQSGHNTVSWYQQALGQGPQFIFQYYREEENGRGNFPPRFSGLQFPNYSSELNVNALELDDSALYLCASSLVGVANYGYTFGSGTRLTVV.